These 20 T cell receptor beta chains were sequenced from one sample in a study of shared clonotypes between healthy human individuals. Profiled with immunoSEQ multiplex PCR; TCRdb holds only in-frame clones, not every one. The sample yields about 450,000 clones, 70% to 80% seen once. The sequencing sample was made of PBMCs. The receptors originated from a woman aged 40 to 49 in good health. Some clones in this sample may be carry-over from other donors' samples.

This rearrangement joins TRBV28 to TRBJ2-3; 12 positions match TRBD2. Germline V CDR1 and CDR2: MDHEN, SYDVKM. CDR3 length equals 15 residues. Trimming removed 2 bases from V and 5 bases from J; junction bases left unmatched: 2. CDR3 in amino acids: CASSLPSGREDTQYF. CDR3 nucleotide sequence: TGTGCCAGCAGTTTACCTAGCGGGAGGGAAGATACGCAGTATTTT.

This chain uses TRBV25-1 with TRBJ1-4, with 9 bases lining up with TRBD1. The ends lost 6 bases at V and 6 bases at J; junction bases unmatched: 5. Looked up from germline, CDR1 is MGHDK and CDR2 is SYGVNS. This CDR3 contains 14 residues. CDR3 sequence (DNA): TGTGCCAGCAGGGGGGACAGGGTTCATGAAAAACTGTTTTTT. As protein: CASRGDRVHEKLFF.

This CDR3 is CASSLLRTGNTEAFF. Here the CDR3 DNA reads TGTGCCAGCAGTCTTCTGAGGACGGGAAACACTGAAGCTTTCTTT. The V and J genes are TRBV28 and TRBJ1-1, with D uncertain. Germline loops: CDR1 MDHEN, CDR2 SYDVKM. This CDR3 has 15 residues. V was shortened by 5 bases and J by 2 bases, with 15 bases between the two germline ends.

The chain joins TRBV4-3 to TRBJ1-4, with a weak D call TRBD1 (5 bases). CDR3 length: 16 residues. The V gene lost 2 bases and the J gene lost 0 bases, with 10 bases spanning the gap. Germline assignment: CDR1 LGHNA and CDR2 YSLEER. This CDR3 is CASSQRTIATNEKLFF. CDR3 bases: TGCGCCAGCAGCCAACGGACAATTGCAACTAATGAAAAACTGTTTTTT.

This chain joins TRBV6-4 and TRBJ1-4; weak D call: TRBD1 (5 bases). This CDR3 is 14 amino acids long. The germline V gene encodes CDR1 MRHNA and CDR2 SNTAGT. Trimming shortened V by 6 bases and J by 4 bases, and 12 bases separated the two germline ends. The CDR3 region is CASRKDTDNEKLFF. The CDR3 nucleotides are TGTGCCAGCAGGAAGGACACAGATAATGAAAAACTGTTTTTT.

V usage is TRBV4-2 and J usage is TRBJ2-2; 7 bases line up with TRBD2. The V segment lost 3 bases and the J segment 5 bases; nucleotides outside the gene matches: 9. The CDR3 covers 16 residues. In germline, CDR1 is LGHNA, CDR2 YNFKEQ. CDR3 sequence (DNA): TGTGCCAGCAGCCAGGAGACTAGCCCGTTAACCGGGGAGCTGTTTTTT. Encoded protein: CASSQETSPLTGELFF.

V is TRBV2 and J is TRBJ2-1; D might be TRBD1 (6 bases). The V gene lost 2 bases and the J gene lost 0 bases, with 8 bases spanning the gap. The CDR3 has 15 amino acids. In germline, CDR1 is SNHLY, CDR2 FYNNEI. The CDR3 here is CASSETGFSYNEQFF. The CDR3 bases are TGTGCCAGCAGTGAAACAGGGTTCTCCTACAATGAGCAGTTCTTC.

The rearrangement uses TRBV6-6 and TRBJ2-2; TRBD1 aligns across 8 bases. The CDR3 covers 13 residues. CDR1 is MNHNY, CDR2 SVGAGI, per germline (reference sequence). V lost 0 bases and J lost 15; bases outside the gene matches: 6. CDR3 sequence (DNA): TGTGCCAGCAGTTACTCGTCGCGACAGGGGATGTTTTTT. This translates into CASSYSSRQGMFF.

The chain links TRBV4-3 to TRBJ2-6; D tentatively reads TRBD1 or TRBD2 (5 bases each). Germline CDR1 LGHNA, CDR2 YSLEER. The CDR3 is 15 amino acids. V lost 4 bases to trimming and J lost 4 bases, with 11 bases between them. The CDR3 DNA reads as TGCGCCAGCAGCCCGCAGGGAGCAGGGGCCAACGTCCTGACTTTC. Translated, it gives CASSPQGAGANVLTF.

The V and J genes are TRBV12-2 and TRBJ2-5; the DNA was not used to check the table's D call, TRBD2. TRBV12-2 is described as a pseudogene. This CDR3 has 15 residues. This chain's CDR3 is CASRLTLAPMETQYF. The DNA for the CDR3 is TGTGCAAGTCGCTTAACCCTAGCACCCATGGAGACCCAGTACTTC.

The J gene is TRBJ1-5, the V gene TRBV7-8; D uncertain. V shed 4 bases and J shed 1 base, with 14 bases lying between them. Germline loops: CDR1 SGHVS, CDR2 FQNEAQ. The CDR3 runs to 16 residues. The DNA for the CDR3 is TGTGCCAGCAGCTCGTATGGCGGTCTGAGCAATCAGCCCCAGCATTTT. Its protein product is CASSSYGGLSNQPQHF.

The rearrangement links TRBV19 to TRBJ2-1; D remains ambiguous. The CDR3 loop spans 14 amino acids. Trimming took 2 bases from V and 1 from J, leaving 6 bases between them. Germline CDR1 reads LNHDA; CDR2 reads SQIVND (reference sequence). The CDR3 sequence: CASSILRSYNEQFF. The CDR3 bases are TGTGCCAGTAGTATATTGCGGTCCTACAATGAGCAGTTCTTC.

The chain carries TRBV28 and TRBJ1-5; D remains ambiguous. Germline-derived CDR1 and CDR2 are MDHEN and SYDVKM. V lost 3 bases, J lost 3 bases, and 15 bases lay in between. The CDR3 consists of 16 residues. For the CDR3, the DNA is TGTGCCAGCAGTTTTTTTCTTCGGGGAAACAATCAGCCCCAGCATTTT. It translates to CASSFFLRGNNQPQHF.

V usage is TRBV5-1 and J usage is TRBJ1-1, with unresolved D. The CDR3 runs 15 residues. Looked up from germline, CDR1 is SGHRS and CDR2 is YFSETQ. Trimming removed 0 bases from V and 1 base from J, with 10 bases in between. CDR3 amino acids: CASSLVVDTNTEAFF. CDR3 nucleotide sequence: TGCGCCAGCAGCTTGGTGGTGGATACGAACACTGAAGCTTTCTTT.

The chain recombines TRBV10-3 with TRBJ1-5; D gene ambiguous. The germline V gene has CDR1 ENHRY and CDR2 SYGVKD. Trimming stripped 6 bases from V and 5 bases from J, with 17 bases between. This CDR3 spans 15 amino acids. CDR3 in amino acids: CAIRSDHGGDQPQHF. CDR3 sequence (DNA): TGTGCCATCAGATCGGATCACGGAGGCGATCAGCCCCAGCATTTT.

The CDR3 spells CASSQDRGQMNTEAFF. The CDR3 DNA is TGCGCCAGCAGCCAAGATCGGGGACAAATGAACACTGAAGCTTTCTTT. This chain uses TRBV4-1 with TRBJ1-1, with TRBD1 as a possible D gene (6 bases). Germline CDR1 is MGHRA and CDR2 is YSYEKL. Trimming took off 0 bases at V and 0 bases at J, with 11 bases between the two ends. The length of the CDR3 is 16 residues.

This clone was counted a single time. The chain is built from TRBV18 and TRBJ1-1; D gene uncertain. Trimming shortened V by 2 bases and J by 1 base, and 11 bases separated the two germline ends. CDR1 is KGHSH, CDR2 LQKENI, per germline. CDR3 length: 15 amino acids. CDR3 region: CASSPGVSSNTEAFF. CDR3 in DNA: TGTGCCAGCTCACCAGGGGTTTCATCGAACACTGAAGCTTTCTTT.

This chain uses TRBV7-2 with TRBJ2-5; D might be TRBD2 (6 bases). Germline lookup yields CDR1 SGHTA and CDR2 FQGNSA. With 4 bases removed from V and 5 bases from J, the gap between germline ends came to 17 bases. The length of the CDR3 is 15 residues. The CDR3 region has the DNA TGTGCCAGCAGCTCGCCGACTAGAGGCGGGGAGACCCAGTACTTC. It encodes CASSSPTRGGETQYF.

There are a few counts of this clone. This chain links TRBV7-9 with TRBJ1-2; D gene ambiguous. The CDR3 runs 13 residues. Trimming removed 5 bases at V and 4 bases at J, with 11 bases between. The germline CDR1 and CDR2 sequences are SEHNR and FQNEAQ (reference sequence). The CDR3 DNA follows: TGTGCCAGCAGCCCAGACACCGCCTATGGCTACACCTTC. Translation gives CASSPDTAYGYTF.

Details on this clone: Likely a read error: the CDR3 ends without its conserved phenylalanine or tryptophan. The chain joins TRBV15 to TRBJ2-7, with 7 bases lining up with TRBD2. CDR1 is LNHNV, CDR2 YYDKDF, per germline (reference sequence). This CDR3 has 14 residues. J lost 6 bases, V lost 3 bases, and 8 bases had no gene match. The CDR3 loop reads CATSRGGRVPEQYL. In DNA, the CDR3 is TGTGCCACCAGCAGGGGCGGGAGAGTCCCCGAGCAGTACCTC.